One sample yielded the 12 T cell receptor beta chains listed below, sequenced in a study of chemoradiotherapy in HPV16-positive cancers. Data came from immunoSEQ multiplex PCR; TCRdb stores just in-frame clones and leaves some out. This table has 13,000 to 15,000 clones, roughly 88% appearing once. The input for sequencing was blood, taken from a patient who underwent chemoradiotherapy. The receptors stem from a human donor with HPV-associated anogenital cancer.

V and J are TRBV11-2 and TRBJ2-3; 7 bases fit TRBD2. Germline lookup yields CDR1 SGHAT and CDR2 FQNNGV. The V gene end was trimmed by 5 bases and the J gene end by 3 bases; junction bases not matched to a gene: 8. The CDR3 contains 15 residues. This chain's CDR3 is CASSPSGIGTDTQYF. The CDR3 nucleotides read TGTGCCAGCAGCCCAAGCGGGATAGGGACAGATACGCAGTATTTT.

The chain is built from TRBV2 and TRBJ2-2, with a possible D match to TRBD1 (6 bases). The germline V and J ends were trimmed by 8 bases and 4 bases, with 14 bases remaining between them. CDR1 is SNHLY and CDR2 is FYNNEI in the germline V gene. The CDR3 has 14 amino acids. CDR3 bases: TGTGCCAGCTCCCGGCAGGGGACCACCGGGGAGCTGTTTTTT. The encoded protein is CASSRQGTTGELFF.

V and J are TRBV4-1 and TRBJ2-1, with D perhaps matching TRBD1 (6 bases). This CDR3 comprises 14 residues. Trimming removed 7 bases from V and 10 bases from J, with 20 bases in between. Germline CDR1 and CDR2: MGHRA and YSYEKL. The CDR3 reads CASMRGTGHGEQFF. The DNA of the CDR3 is TGCGCCAGCATGAGAGGGACGGGACATGGGGAGCAGTTCTTC.

CDR3 amino acids: CASRGGGYGYTF. CDR3 bases: TGTGCCAGCCGCGGGGGTGGCTATGGCTACACCTTC. The chain combines TRBV5-4 with TRBJ1-2, with D perhaps TRBD1 (5 bases). The CDR3 length is 12 residues. CDR1 and CDR2 from the germline V gene are SGHNT and YYREEE (reference sequence). The V gene lost 7 bases and the J gene lost 4 bases, with 11 bases spanning the gap. The variable domain in full, completed from reference TRBV5-4 and TRBJ1-2, reads ETGVTQSPTHLIKTRGQQVTLRCSSQSGHNTVSWYQQALGQGPQFIFQYYREEENGRGNFPPRFSGLQFPNYSSELNVNALELDDSALYLCASRGGGYGYTFGSGTRLTVV.

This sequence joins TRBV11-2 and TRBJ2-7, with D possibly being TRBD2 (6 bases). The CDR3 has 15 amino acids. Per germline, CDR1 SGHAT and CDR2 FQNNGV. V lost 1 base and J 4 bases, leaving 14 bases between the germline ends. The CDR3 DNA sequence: TGTGCCAGCAGCTTAGCCACCGGGAGCGTGTACGAGCAGTACTTC. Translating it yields CASSLATGSVYEQYF.

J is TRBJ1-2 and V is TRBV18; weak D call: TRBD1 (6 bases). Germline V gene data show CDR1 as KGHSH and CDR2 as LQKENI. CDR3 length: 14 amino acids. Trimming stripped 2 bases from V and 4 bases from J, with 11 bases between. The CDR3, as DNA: TGTGCCAGCTCACCAGAGAGACAGGTCTATGGCTACACCTTC. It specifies CASSPERQVYGYTF.

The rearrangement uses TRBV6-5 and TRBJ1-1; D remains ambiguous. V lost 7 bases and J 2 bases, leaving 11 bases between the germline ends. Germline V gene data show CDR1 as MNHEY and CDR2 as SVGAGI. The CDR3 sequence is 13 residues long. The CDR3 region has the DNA TGTGCCAGCACCCAGAGTTCCAACACTGAAGCTTTCTTT. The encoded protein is CASTQSSNTEAFF.

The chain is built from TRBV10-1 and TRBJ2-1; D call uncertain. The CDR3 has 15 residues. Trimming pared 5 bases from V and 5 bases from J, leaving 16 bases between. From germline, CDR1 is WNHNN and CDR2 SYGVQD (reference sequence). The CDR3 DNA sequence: TGCGCCAGCAGTAGGTCCGGGTCCCCCGACAATGAGCAGTTCTTC. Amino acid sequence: CASSRSGSPDNEQFF.

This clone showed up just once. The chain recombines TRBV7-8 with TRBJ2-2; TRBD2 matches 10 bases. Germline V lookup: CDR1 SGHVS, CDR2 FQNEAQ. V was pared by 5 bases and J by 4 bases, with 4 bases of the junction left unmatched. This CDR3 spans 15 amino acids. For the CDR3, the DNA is TGTGCCAGCAGCCAAGCGGGGGGGGCCACCGGGGAGCTGTTTTTT. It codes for CASSQAGGATGELFF.

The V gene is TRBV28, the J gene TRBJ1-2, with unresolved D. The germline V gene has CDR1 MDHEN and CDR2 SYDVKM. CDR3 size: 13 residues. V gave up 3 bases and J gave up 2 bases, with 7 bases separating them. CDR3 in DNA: TGTGCCAGCAGTTTCCGGGAAAACTATGGCTACACCTTC. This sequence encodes CASSFRENYGYTF.

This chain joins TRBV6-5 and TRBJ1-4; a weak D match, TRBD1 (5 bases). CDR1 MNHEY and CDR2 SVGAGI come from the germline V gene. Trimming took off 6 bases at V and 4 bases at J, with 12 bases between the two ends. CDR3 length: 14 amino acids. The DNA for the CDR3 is TGTGCCAGCAGACAGGACGGTCGTAATGAAAAACTGTTTTTT. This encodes CASRQDGRNEKLFF.

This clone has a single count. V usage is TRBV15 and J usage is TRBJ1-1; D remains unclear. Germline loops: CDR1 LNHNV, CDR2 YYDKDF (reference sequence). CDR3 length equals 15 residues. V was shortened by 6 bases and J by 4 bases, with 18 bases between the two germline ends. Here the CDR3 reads CATRPGSVWVTEAFF. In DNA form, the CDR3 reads TGTGCCACCAGACCCGGTAGTGTTTGGGTCACTGAAGCTTTCTTT.